What follows are 27 T cell receptor beta chains derived from one specimen sequenced in a study of PD-1 blockade in classical Hodgkin lymphoma. Following autologous stem cell transplantation, relapse occurred in every patient, and exposure to brentuximab vedotin varied. Sequenced by immunoSEQ multiplex PCR; TCRdb stores in-frame clones only, minus some. The table lists about 90,000 clones, roughly 89% of them singletons. The sequencing used peripheral blood mononuclear cells (PBMCs), collected before the second cycle of nivolumab. These receptors were obtained from a human donor with classical Hodgkin lymphoma.

The rearrangement uses TRBV27 and TRBJ2-7; 7 positions agree with TRBD2. V lost 7 bases to trimming and J lost 1 base; unmatched junction nucleotides: 7. The CDR3 loop spans 14 amino acids. CDR1 is MNHEY and CDR2 is SMNVEV in the germline V gene (reference sequence). The CDR3 is CASKVERGSYEQYF. For the CDR3, the DNA is TGTGCCAGCAAGGTTGAGCGGGGTTCCTACGAGCAGTACTTC.

This chain connects TRBV7-2 to TRBJ2-4, with D maybe TRBD1 (5 bases). The germline V gene encodes CDR1 SGHTA and CDR2 FQGNSA. V was pared by 1 base and J by 1 base, with 17 bases between. The CDR3 covers 18 residues. The CDR3 DNA is TGTGCCAGCAGCTTAGTTAGGGGAAGTGGACCGGCCAAAAACATTCAGTACTTC. This encodes CASSLVRGSGPAKNIQYF.

The chain couples TRBV6-1 to TRBJ2-2, with D possibly being TRBD2 (6 bases). This CDR3 region has 14 residues. The V gene lost 7 bases and the J gene lost 2 bases, with 11 bases spanning the gap. CDR1 and CDR2 (germline): MNHNS, SASEGT. This CDR3 is CASKIAANTGELFF. CDR3 nucleotides: TGTGCCAGCAAGATAGCGGCAAACACCGGGGAGCTGTTTTTT.

V gene TRBV19 combines with J gene TRBJ1-1; 8 bases fit TRBD1. Per the germline V gene, CDR1 is LNHDA and CDR2 is SQIVND (reference sequence). J lost 0 bases, V lost 6 bases, and 15 bases had no gene match. The CDR3 is 18 amino acids. For the CDR3, the DNA is TGTGCCAGTAGGAGACCGGGGACAGGCGAAAACATGAACACTGAAGCTTTCTTT. Residues: CASRRPGTGENMNTEAFF.

This chain joins TRBV19 and TRBJ1-4; D remains ambiguous. CDR1 and CDR2 from the germline V gene are LNHDA and SQIVND (reference sequence). The CDR3 sequence is 14 residues long. V dropped 4 bases and J dropped 8 bases, with 14 bases sitting between them. The CDR3 DNA is TGTGCCAGTAGTAGGACCGGCGTAGCCGAAAAACTGTTTTTT. As protein: CASSRTGVAEKLFF.

J is TRBJ1-5 and V is TRBV27; TRBD1 is a possible D gene (5 bases). The V gene lost 4 bases and the J gene lost 5 bases, with 9 bases spanning the gap. The V gene's germline CDR1 is MNHEY and CDR2 SMNVEV (reference sequence). The CDR3 loop spans 13 amino acids. CDR3 in DNA: TGTGCCAGCAGTTCGGGAGGGGATCAGCCCCAGCATTTT. Translating gives CASSSGGDQPQHF.

The chain recombines TRBV7-9 with TRBJ1-3; D call uncertain. The CDR3 contains 16 residues. The V gene's germline CDR1 is SEHNR and CDR2 FQNEAQ (reference sequence). Trimming stripped 4 bases from V and 3 bases from J, with 16 bases between. CDR3 residues: CASSSTYTTLGNTIYF. The CDR3 DNA reads TGTGCCAGCAGCTCCACCTACACCACTCTTGGAAACACCATATATTTT.

The CDR3 region has the DNA TGTGCCAGTAGTCTTCAGGGATATCAAGAGACCCAGTACTTC. Translated: CASSLQGYQETQYF. This sequence joins TRBV19 and TRBJ2-5; possibly TRBD1 for D (5 bases). The CDR3 runs 14 residues. The V gene lost 5 bases and the J gene lost 2 bases, with 12 bases spanning the gap. Germline loops: CDR1 LNHDA, CDR2 SQIVND (reference sequence).

This clone ranks as medium-sized. The V gene is TRBV2, the J gene TRBJ1-2, with TRBD1 as a possible D gene (5 bases). The germline V gene encodes CDR1 SNHLY and CDR2 FYNNEI. Trimming took 11 bases from V and 0 from J, leaving 19 bases between them. This CDR3 is 15 amino acids long. DNA for the CDR3: TGTGCCGGAGGGGACGGGATCGCGACTAACTATGGCTACACCTTC. This sequence encodes CAGGDGIATNYGYTF.

The chain joins TRBV5-8 to TRBJ1-4; TRBD1 agrees at 8 bases. Germline V gene lookup returns CDR1 SGHTS and CDR2 YDEGEE. The CDR3 consists of 16 residues. V lost 0 bases to trimming and J lost 10 bases; unmatched junction nucleotides: 11. The CDR3 DNA reads as TGTGCCAGCAGCTTGGACCGACAGGGGATGGGGAGAAAACTGTTTTTT. It translates to CASSLDRQGMGRKLFF. The entire variable domain, with the rest obtained from reference TRBV5-8 and TRBJ1-4, is as follows: EAGVTQSPTHLIKTRGQQATLRCSPISGHTSVYWYQQALGLGLQFLLWYDEGEERNRGNFPPRFSGRQFPNYSSELNVNALELEDSALYLCASSLDRQGMGRKLFFGSGTQLSVL.

The chain has TRBV7-8 and TRBJ2-3, with TRBD2 as a possible D gene (6 bases). Trimming removed 1 base at V and 4 bases at J, with 12 bases between. The germline CDR1 and CDR2 sequences are SGHVS and FQNEAQ. This CDR3 is built from 15 residues. CDR3 DNA: TGTGCCAGCAGCTTAGTTGGCGGGAATGCAGATACGCAGTATTTT. It codes for CASSLVGGNADTQYF.

Here the CDR3 DNA reads TGTGCCAGCAGCTTTGGGCTAGTTCGGTACGAGCAGTACTTC. Protein: CASSFGLVRYEQYF. The chain combines TRBV11-2 with TRBJ2-7, with no clear D. Germline CDR1 reads SGHAT; CDR2 reads FQNNGV. The CDR3 runs 14 residues. The V gene lost 3 bases and the J gene lost 4 bases, with 13 bases spanning the gap.

CDR3 DNA: TGTGCCAGCGGCCGGTTCGGAGGTAATGAGCAGTTCTTC. Translating gives CASGRFGGNEQFF. The chain joins TRBV27 to TRBJ2-1; maybe TRBD2 (5 bases). The germline gives CDR1 MNHEY, CDR2 SMNVEV (reference sequence). This CDR3 spans 13 amino acids. V lost 8 bases to trimming and J lost 7 bases, with 15 bases between them.

The CDR3 sequence: CASSLIRGTGPAVNTEAFF. The DNA for the CDR3 is TGTGCCAGCAGCCTCATTAGAGGGACAGGGCCGGCGGTGAACACTGAAGCTTTCTTT. The V call is TRBV7-8, the J call TRBJ1-1; TRBD1 matches at 9 bases. Germline V gives CDR1 SGHVS, CDR2 FQNEAQ. The V segment lost 5 bases and the J segment 0 bases; nucleotides outside the gene matches: 16. The CDR3 loop spans 19 amino acids. The full variable domain, with the rest looked up from reference TRBV7-8 and TRBJ1-1, is GAGVSQSPRYKVAKRGQDVALRCDPISGHVSLFWYQQALGQGPEFLTYFQNEAQLDKSGLPSDRFFAERPEGSVSTLKIQRTQQEDSAVYLCASSLIRGTGPAVNTEAFFGQGTRLTVV.

The chain carries TRBV15 and TRBJ2-1, with D tentatively TRBD1 (5 bases). From germline, CDR1 is LNHNV and CDR2 YYDKDF (reference sequence). V lost 0 bases to trimming and J lost 8 bases, with 11 bases between them. The CDR3 totals 14 residues. The CDR3: CATSRDQGRDEQFF. The CDR3 region has the DNA TGTGCCACCAGCAGAGATCAGGGCCGAGATGAGCAGTTCTTC.

This clone was seen only once. The V call is TRBV29-1, the J call TRBJ2-5, with a possible D match to TRBD2 (5 bases). Germline CDR1 reads SQVTM; CDR2 reads ANQGSEA. The germline V and J ends were trimmed by 5 bases and 14 bases, with 12 bases remaining between them. This CDR3 comprises 9 residues. Here the CDR3 reads CSVLPGSYF. The CDR3 DNA sequence: TGCAGCGTTTTACCGGGATCTTACTTC.

This sequence joins TRBV9 and TRBJ2-7; tentatively, D is TRBD1 or TRBD2 (6 bases each). The CDR3 contains 14 residues. The germline V and J ends were trimmed by 0 bases and 4 bases, with 11 bases remaining between them. Per the germline V gene, CDR1 is SGDLS and CDR2 is YYNGEE. CDR3 residues: CASSVEGGLYEQYF. DNA of the CDR3: TGTGCCAGCAGCGTAGAAGGGGGACTGTACGAGCAGTACTTC.

The chain couples TRBV25-1 to TRBJ2-5; TRBD2 might be the D (6 bases). The DNA matches TRBJ2-7 better at its end, which makes the J call doubtful. The CDR3 is 13 residues long. Germline assignment: CDR1 MGHDK and CDR2 SYGVNS. The CDR3 is CASTRETPYEQYF. CDR3 DNA sequence: TGTGCCAGCACCCGGGAGACCCCCTACGAGCAGTACTTC.

The rearrangement uses TRBV28 and TRBJ2-7, with TRBD1 identical over 7 bases. There are 13 residues in the CDR3. The ends lost 4 bases at V and 3 bases at J; junction bases unmatched: 3. CDR1 and CDR2 (germline): MDHEN, SYDVKM. The CDR3 DNA sequence: TGTGCCAGCAGTTGGACAGGCAGCTACGAGCAGTACTTC. This translates into CASSWTGSYEQYF.

At least ten counts were recorded for this clone. The rearrangement links TRBV4-1 to TRBJ2-7; 9 positions match TRBD1. V gave up 0 bases and J gave up 1 base; unmatched junction bases: 4. Germline V CDR1 and CDR2: MGHRA, YSYEKL. This CDR3 has 16 amino acids. This CDR3 is CASSQEGTGMSYEQYF. For the CDR3, the DNA is TGCGCCAGCAGCCAAGAGGGGACAGGGATGTCCTACGAGCAGTACTTC.

The gene calls are TRBV18 and TRBJ1-6; 10 bases match TRBD1. The ends lost 2 bases at V and 10 bases at J; junction bases unmatched: 5. Germline V lookup: CDR1 KGHSH, CDR2 LQKENI. The CDR3 is 15 amino acids. CDR3 sequence reads: CASSPTGQGWSPLHF. DNA for the CDR3: TGTGCCAGCTCACCAACGGGACAGGGGTGGTCACCCCTCCACTTT.

The table lists this clone with a few counts. The genes are TRBV11-2 and TRBJ1-6; D might be TRBD1 (6 bases). The V end was cut by 5 bases, the J end by 9 bases, with 17 bases between. This CDR3 spans 15 amino acids. Per the germline V gene, CDR1 is SGHAT and CDR2 is FQNNGV. The CDR3 DNA follows: TGTGCCAGCAGCGGGGGGGCGGCATACGCTTCACCCCTCCACTTT. It encodes CASSGGAAYASPLHF.

The CDR3 region is CASSPGLANYNEQFF. In DNA, the CDR3 is TGCGCCAGCAGCCCGGGACTAGCTAACTACAATGAGCAGTTCTTC. This chain connects TRBV5-1 to TRBJ2-1; 9 bases are a match to TRBD2. This CDR3 region has 15 residues. Unmatched junction bases numbered 5, after V lost 4 bases and J lost 3 bases. CDR1 is SGHRS, CDR2 YFSETQ, per germline.

This chain uses TRBV10-3 with TRBJ1-1; no clear D gene. The CDR3 length is 15 residues. V lost 4 bases and J lost 0, with 12 bases in between. In germline, CDR1 is ENHRY, CDR2 SYGVKD. Written as DNA, the CDR3 is TGTGCCATCAGTGTCGAGGGCCACATGAACACTGAAGCTTTCTTT. Amino acid sequence: CAISVEGHMNTEAFF.

The J gene is TRBJ2-5, the V gene TRBV6-5; 8 nucleotides align to TRBD1. Germline V gives CDR1 MNHEY, CDR2 SVGAGI. This CDR3 is 15 amino acids long. The ends lost 7 bases at V and 0 bases at J; junction bases unmatched: 7. CDR3: CASTHLGQDQETQYF. CDR3 coding DNA: TGTGCCAGCACCCACTTGGGACAGGACCAAGAGACCCAGTACTTC.

V and J are TRBV29-1 and TRBJ1-2, with D possibly being TRBD1 (6 bases). The CDR3 length is 13 residues. V lost 6 bases, J lost 7 bases, and 18 bases lay in between. Germline V gene lookup returns CDR1 SQVTM and CDR2 ANQGSEA. CDR3 sequence: CSVVSDRRGGYTF. In DNA form, the CDR3 reads TGCAGCGTCGTGTCCGACAGGCGGGGTGGCTACACCTTC.

The chain recombines TRBV30 with TRBJ1-3; D unclear. This CDR3 contains 11 residues. CDR1 and CDR2 from the germline V gene are GTSNPN and SVGIG (reference sequence). With 1 base removed from V and 3 bases from J, the gap between germline ends came to 1 base. CDR3: CAWSGGNTIYF. CDR3 coding DNA: TGTGCCTGGAGTGGTGGAAACACCATATATTTT.